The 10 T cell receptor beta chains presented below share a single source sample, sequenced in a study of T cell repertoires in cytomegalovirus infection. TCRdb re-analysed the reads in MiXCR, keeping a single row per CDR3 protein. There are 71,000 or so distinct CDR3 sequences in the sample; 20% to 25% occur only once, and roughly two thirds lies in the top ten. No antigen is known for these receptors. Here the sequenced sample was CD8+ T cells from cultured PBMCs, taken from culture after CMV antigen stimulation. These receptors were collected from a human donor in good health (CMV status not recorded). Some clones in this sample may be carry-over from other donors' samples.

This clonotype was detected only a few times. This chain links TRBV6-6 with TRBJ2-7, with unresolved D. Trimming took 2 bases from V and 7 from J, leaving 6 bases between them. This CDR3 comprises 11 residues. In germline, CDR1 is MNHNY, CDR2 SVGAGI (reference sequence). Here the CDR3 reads CASSYVQEQYF. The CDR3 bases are TGTGCCAGCAGTTACGTCCAGGAGCAGTACTTC.

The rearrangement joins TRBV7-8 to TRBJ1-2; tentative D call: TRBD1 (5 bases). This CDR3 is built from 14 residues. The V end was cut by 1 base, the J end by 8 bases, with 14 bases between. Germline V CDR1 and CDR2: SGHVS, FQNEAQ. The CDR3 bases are TGTGCCAGCAGCTTAGTAGGGCAGGGAGAGGGCTACACCTTC. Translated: CASSLVGQGEGYTF.

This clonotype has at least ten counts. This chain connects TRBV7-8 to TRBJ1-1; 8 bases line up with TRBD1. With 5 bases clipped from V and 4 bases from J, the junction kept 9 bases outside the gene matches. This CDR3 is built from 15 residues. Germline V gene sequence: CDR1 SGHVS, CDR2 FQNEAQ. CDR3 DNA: TGTGCCAGCAGCCAAAGGACAGGGACGGTCACTGAAGCTTTCTTT. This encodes CASSQRTGTVTEAFF.

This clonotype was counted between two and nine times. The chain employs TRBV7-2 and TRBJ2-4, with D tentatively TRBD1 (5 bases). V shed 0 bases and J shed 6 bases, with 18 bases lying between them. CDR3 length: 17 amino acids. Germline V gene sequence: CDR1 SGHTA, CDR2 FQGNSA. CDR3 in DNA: TGTGCCAGCAGCTTAGCCCCACAAGGGGCTTGGGGAAACATTCAGTACTTC. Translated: CASSLAPQGAWGNIQYF.

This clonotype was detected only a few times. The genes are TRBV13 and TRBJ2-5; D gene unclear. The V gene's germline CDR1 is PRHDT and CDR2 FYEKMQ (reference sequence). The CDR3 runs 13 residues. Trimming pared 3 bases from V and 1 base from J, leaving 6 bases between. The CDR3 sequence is CASSFYSQETQYF. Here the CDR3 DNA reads TGTGCCAGCAGCTTTTACAGCCAAGAGACCCAGTACTTC.

CDR3 nucleotides: TGTGCCATCATGACCCGGCGGGGCACTGAAGCTTTCTTT. Translation: CAIMTRRGTEAFF. The rearrangement joins TRBV6-2 or TRBV6-3 to TRBJ1-1; D gene ambiguous. The V gene lost 10 bases and the J gene lost 4 bases, with 16 bases spanning the gap. Germline V gene sequence: CDR1 MNHEY, CDR2 SVGEGT. The CDR3 is 13 residues long.

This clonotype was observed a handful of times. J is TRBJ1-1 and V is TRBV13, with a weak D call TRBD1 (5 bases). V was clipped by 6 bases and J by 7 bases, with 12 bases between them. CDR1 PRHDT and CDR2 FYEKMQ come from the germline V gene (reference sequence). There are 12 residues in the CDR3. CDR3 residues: CASRPTVLEAFF. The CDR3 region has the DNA TGTGCCAGCAGACCGACAGTTCTTGAAGCTTTCTTT. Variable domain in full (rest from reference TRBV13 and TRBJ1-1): AAGVIQSPRHLIKEKRETATLKCYPIPRHDTVYWYQQGPGQDPQFLISFYEKMQSDKGSIPDRFSAQQFSDYHSELNMSSLELGDSALYFCASRPTVLEAFFGQGTRLTVV.

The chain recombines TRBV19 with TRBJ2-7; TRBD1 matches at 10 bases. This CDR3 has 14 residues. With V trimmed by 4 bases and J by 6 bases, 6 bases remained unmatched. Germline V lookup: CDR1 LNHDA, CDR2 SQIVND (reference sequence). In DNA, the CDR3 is TGTGCCAGTAGTACGACAGGGGGCCAAGGCGAGCAGTACTTC. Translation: CASSTTGGQGEQYF.

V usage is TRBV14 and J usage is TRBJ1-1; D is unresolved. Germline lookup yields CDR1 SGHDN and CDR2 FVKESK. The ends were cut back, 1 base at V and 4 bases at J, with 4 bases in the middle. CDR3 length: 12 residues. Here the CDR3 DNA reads TGTGCCAGCAGCCAAGTATCCACTGAAGCTTTCTTT. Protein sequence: CASSQVSTEAFF.

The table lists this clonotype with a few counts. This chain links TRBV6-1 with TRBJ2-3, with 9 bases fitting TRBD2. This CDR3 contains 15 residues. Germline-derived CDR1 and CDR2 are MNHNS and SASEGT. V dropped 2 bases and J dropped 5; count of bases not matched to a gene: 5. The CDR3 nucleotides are TGTGCCAGCAGTGAAAGGTTAGCGGGGGAAGATACGCAGTATTTT. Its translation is CASSERLAGEDTQYF.